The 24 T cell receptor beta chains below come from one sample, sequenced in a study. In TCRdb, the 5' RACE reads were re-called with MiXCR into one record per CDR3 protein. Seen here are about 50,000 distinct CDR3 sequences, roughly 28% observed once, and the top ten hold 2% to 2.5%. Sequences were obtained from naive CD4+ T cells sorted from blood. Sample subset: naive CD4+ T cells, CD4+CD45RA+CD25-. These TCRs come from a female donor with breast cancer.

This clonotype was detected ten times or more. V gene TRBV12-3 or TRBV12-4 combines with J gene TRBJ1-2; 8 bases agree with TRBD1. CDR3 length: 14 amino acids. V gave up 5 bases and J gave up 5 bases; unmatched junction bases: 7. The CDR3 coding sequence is TGTGCCAGCAGTCTCGGACAGGGTTGGTATGGCTACACCTTC. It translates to CASSLGQGWYGYTF.

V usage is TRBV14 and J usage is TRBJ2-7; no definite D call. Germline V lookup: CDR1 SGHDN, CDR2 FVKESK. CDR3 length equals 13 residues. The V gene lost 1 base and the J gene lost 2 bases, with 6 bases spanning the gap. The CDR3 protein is CASSQAAAYEQYF. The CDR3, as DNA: TGTGCCAGCAGCCAAGCCGCAGCCTACGAGCAGTACTTC.

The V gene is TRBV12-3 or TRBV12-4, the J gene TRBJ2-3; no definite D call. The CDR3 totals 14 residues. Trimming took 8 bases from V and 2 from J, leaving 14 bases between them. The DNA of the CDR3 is TGTGCCAGCGGATCATCCATCAACACAGATACGCAGTATTTT. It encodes CASGSSINTDTQYF.

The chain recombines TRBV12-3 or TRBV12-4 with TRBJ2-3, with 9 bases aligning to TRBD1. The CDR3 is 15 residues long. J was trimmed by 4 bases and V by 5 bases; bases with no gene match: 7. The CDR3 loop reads CASSLSGTGSDTQYF. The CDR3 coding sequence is TGTGCCAGCAGTCTGTCCGGGACAGGGTCAGATACGCAGTATTTT.

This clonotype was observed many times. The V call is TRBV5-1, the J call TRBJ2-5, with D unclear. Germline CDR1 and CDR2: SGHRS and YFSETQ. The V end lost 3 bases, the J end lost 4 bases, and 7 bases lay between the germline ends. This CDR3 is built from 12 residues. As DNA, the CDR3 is TGCGCCAGCAGCTGGCTTGGAGAGACCCAGTACTTC. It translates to CASSWLGETQYF.

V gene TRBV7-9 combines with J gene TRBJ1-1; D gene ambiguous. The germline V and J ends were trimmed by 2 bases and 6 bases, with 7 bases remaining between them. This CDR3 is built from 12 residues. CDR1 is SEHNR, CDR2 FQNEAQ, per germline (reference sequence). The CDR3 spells CASSLRSPEAFF. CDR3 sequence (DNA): TGTGCCAGCAGCTTAAGGAGTCCTGAAGCTTTCTTT.

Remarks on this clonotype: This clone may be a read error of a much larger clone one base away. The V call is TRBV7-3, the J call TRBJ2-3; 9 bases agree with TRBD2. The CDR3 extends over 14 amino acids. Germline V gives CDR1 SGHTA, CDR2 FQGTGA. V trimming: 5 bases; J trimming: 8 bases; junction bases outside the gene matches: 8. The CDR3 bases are TGTGCCAGCAGCCAAGCGGGGGGTCGAGGTACGCAGTATTTT. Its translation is CASSQAGGRGTQYF.

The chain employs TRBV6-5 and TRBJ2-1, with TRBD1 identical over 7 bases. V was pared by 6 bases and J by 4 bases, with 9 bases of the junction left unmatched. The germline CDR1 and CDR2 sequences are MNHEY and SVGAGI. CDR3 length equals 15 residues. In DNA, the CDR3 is TGTGCCAGCAGCAAGACAGGGTTTGGGTACAATGAGCAGTTCTTC. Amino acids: CASSKTGFGYNEQFF.

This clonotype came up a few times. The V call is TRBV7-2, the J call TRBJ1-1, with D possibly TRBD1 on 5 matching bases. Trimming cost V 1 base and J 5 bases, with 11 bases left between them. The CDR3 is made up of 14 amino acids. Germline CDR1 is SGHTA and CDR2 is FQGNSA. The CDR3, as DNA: TGTGCCAGCAGCTTAGGGCCCGGGGGAACTGAAGCTTTCTTT. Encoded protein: CASSLGPGGTEAFF.

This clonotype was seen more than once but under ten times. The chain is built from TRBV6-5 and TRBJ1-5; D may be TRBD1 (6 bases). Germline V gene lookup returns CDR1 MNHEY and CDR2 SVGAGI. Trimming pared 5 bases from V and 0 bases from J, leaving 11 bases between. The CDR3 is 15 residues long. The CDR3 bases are TGTGCCAGCAGTCGGACAGTCAATAGCAATCAGCCCCAGCATTTT. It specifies CASSRTVNSNQPQHF.

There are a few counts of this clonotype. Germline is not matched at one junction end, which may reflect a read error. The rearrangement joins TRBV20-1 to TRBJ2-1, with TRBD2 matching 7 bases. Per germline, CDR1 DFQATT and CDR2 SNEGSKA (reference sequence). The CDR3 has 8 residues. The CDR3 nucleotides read TGCAGTGCTGGAATGGGAGGGTTC. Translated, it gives CSAGMGGF.

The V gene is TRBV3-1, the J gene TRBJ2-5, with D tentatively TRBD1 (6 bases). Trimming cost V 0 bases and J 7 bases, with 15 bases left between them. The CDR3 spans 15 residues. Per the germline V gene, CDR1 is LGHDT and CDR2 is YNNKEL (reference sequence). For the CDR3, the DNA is TGTGCCAGCAGCCAAGACGGTGGCCGAGGGGGGACCCAGTACTTC. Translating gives CASSQDGGRGGTQYF.

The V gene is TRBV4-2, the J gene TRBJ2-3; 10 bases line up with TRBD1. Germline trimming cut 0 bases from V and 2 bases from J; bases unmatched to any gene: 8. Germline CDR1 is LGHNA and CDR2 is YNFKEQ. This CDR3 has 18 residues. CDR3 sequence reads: CASSQEGGQGRITDTQYF. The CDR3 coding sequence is TGTGCCAGCAGCCAAGAGGGGGGACAGGGGCGGATCACAGATACGCAGTATTTT.

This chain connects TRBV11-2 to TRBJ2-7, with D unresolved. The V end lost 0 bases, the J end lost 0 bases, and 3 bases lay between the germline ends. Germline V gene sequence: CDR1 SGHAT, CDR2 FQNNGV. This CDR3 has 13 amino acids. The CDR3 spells CASSLESSYEQYF. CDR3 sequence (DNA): TGTGCCAGCAGCTTAGAAAGCTCCTACGAGCAGTACTTC.

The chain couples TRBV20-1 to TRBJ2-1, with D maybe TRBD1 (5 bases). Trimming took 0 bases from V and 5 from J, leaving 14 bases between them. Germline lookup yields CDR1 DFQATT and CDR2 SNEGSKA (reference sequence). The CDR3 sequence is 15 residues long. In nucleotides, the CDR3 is TGCAGTGCTAGAGATTTTGGGGCGGTTAACAATGAGCAGTTCTTC. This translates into CSARDFGAVNNEQFF.

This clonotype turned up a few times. CDR3 bases: TGTGCCAGCAGCCAGGGGAGGCACATTCGTCCCTACGAGCAGTACTTC. It yields the protein CASSQGRHIRPYEQYF. This chain joins TRBV3-1 and TRBJ2-7; D is possibly TRBD2 (6 bases). The CDR3 contains 16 residues. Germline V gene lookup returns CDR1 LGHDT and CDR2 YNNKEL (reference sequence). V lost 3 bases and J 2 bases, leaving 17 bases between the germline ends.

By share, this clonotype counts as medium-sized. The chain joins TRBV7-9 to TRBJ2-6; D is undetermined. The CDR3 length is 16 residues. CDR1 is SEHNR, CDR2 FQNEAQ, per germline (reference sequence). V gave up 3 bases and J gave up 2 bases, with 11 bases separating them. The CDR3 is CASSFESETGANVLTF. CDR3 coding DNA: TGTGCCAGCAGCTTTGAGTCCGAAACTGGGGCCAACGTCCTGACTTTC.

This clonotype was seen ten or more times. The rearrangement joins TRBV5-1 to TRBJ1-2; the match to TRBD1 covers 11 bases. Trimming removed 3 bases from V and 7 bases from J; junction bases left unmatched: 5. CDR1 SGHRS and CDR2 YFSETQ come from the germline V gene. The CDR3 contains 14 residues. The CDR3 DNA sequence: TGCGCCAGCAGCTCCGGACAGGGGGCTTCTGGCTACACCTTC. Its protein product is CASSSGQGASGYTF.

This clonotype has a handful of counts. The DNA for the CDR3 is TGTGCCAGCAGCGTAGGGGGCTCGGGGGCCAATGAGCAGTTCTTC. Its translation is CASSVGGSGANEQFF. J is TRBJ2-1 and V is TRBV9, with D tentatively TRBD1 or TRBD2 (6 bases each). The V gene lost 0 bases and the J gene lost 6 bases, with 13 bases spanning the gap. CDR3 length: 15 residues. Germline V gene sequence: CDR1 SGDLS, CDR2 YYNGEE.

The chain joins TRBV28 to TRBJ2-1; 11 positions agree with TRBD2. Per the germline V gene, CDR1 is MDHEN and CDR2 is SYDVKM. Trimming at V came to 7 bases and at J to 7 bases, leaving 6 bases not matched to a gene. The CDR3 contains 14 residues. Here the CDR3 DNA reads TGTGCCAGCACTCCGGGGACTAGCGGAAATGAGCAGTTCTTC. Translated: CASTPGTSGNEQFF.

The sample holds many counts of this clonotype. CDR3 amino acids: CASSAPGLEETQYF. The CDR3 DNA reads TGCGCCAGCAGCGCGCCAGGGTTAGAGGAGACCCAGTACTTC. The V call is TRBV10-1, the J call TRBJ2-5; possibly TRBD1 for D (5 bases). Per germline, CDR1 WNHNN and CDR2 SYGVQD (reference sequence). CDR3 length: 14 residues. V dropped 6 bases and J dropped 5 bases, with 16 bases sitting between them.

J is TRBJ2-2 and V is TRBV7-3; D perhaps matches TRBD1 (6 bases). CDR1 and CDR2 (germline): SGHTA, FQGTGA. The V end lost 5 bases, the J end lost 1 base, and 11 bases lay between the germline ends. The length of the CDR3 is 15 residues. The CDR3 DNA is TGTGCCAGCAGCCAAACAGGGAGGAACACCGGGGAGCTGTTTTTT. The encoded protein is CASSQTGRNTGELFF.

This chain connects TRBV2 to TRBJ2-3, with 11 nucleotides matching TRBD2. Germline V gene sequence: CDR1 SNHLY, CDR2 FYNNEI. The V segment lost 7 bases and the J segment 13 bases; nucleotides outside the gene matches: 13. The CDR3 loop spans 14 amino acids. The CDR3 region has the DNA TGTGCCAGCACCGGGACTAGCGGACCCCAACCCGAGTATTTT. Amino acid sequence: CASTGTSGPQPEYF.

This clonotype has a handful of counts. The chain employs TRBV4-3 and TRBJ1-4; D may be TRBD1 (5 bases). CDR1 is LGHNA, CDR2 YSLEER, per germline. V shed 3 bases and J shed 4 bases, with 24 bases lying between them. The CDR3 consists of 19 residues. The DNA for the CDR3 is TGCGCCAGCAGCCATTTCGTTGGAGGGACGATAAGTGGTAATGAAAAACTGTTTTTT. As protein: CASSHFVGGTISGNEKLFF.